The rows below give T cell receptor beta chains drawn from one sample of a study of blood T cells in healthy people across ages. TCRdb analysed the 5' RACE reads with MiXCR anew, one entry per CDR3 protein. The sample carries roughly 700,000 distinct CDR3 sequences, about 34% recorded once. Sequenced: blood. These TCRs come from a woman of 80 years or more in good health. Both conserved end residues are part of each CDR3. A D gene is named only where the DNA matches it firmly. Only some rows state a clone size, as once, few, many or a class for expanded clones.

cdr3_nt | cdr3_aa | clone_size | d_call | j_call | v_call
TGTGCCAGCAGCTCCTATAGCCCTAGCGGAAGCTCCTACGAGCAGTACTTC | CASSSYSPSGSSYEQYF | . | TRBD2 | TRBJ2-7 | TRBV7-2
TGTGCCAGCAATTTTGGACAGTTCCCTCAGCCCCAGCATTTT | CASNFGQFPQPQHF | few | . | TRBJ1-5 | TRBV28
TGTGCCAGCAGCCAAAGTGCCCTTAATGAAAAACGGTTTTTT | CASSQSALNEKRFF | few | . | TRBJ1-4 | TRBV4-2
TGTGCCAGCAGCCTAACTAGCTCCTCCTACAATGAGCAGTTCTTC | CASSLTSSSYNEQFF | many | . | TRBJ2-1 | TRBV6-5
TGTGCCAGCAGCCGGAGCCGCGATGAAAAACTGTTTTTT | CASSRSRDEKLFF | . | . | TRBJ1-4 | TRBV4-2
TGTGCCAGCAGCCAAGAGACAGTTTATCAAGAGACCCAGTACTTC | CASSQETVYQETQYF | few | . | TRBJ2-5 | TRBV14
TGTGCCAGCAGCTTAGTCAAAGGTATTGGGCAGCAAGAGACCCAGTACTTC | CASSLVKGIGQQETQYF | many | . | TRBJ2-5 | TRBV7-6
TGTGCCAGCAGCCCCCCGAGGCGGGGAAACACCATATATTTT | CASSPPRRGNTIYF | . | . | TRBJ1-3 | TRBV7-2
TGTGCCAGCAGCCGCGATGGGGGGCGGAGGATCGCTGAAGCTTTCTTT | CASSRDGGRRIAEAFF | . | . | TRBJ1-1 | TRBV7-2
TGTGCCAGCAGCAAGACTAGCGGGGGAGCCAAAAACATTCAGTACTTC | CASSKTSGGAKNIQYF | many | TRBD2 | TRBJ2-4 | TRBV12-3/TRBV12-4
TGTGCCAGCAGCAGCTCGGGACAGGGCAACAATGAGCAGTACTTC | CASSSSGQGNNEQYF | few | TRBD1 | TRBJ2-7 | TRBV9
TGTGCCAGCAGCGATGGACTAGCGGGACGACTTACTAGCACAGATACGCAGTATTTT | CASSDGLAGRLTSTDTQYF | many | TRBD2 | TRBJ2-3 | TRBV5-6
TGTGCCAGCAGTTACTCGAATGTGGCCCACCCAAACACCGGGGAGCTGTTTTTT | CASSYSNVAHPNTGELFF | . | . | TRBJ2-2 | TRBV6-5
TGCAGTGCTCCCGAGGGCAATGAGCAGTTCTTC | CSAPEGNEQFF | . | . | TRBJ2-1 | TRBV20-1
TGCAGCATTGAAGATCTTCTGAGACAGGATGAAGCTTTCTTT | CSIEDLLRQDEAFF | . | . | TRBJ1-1 | TRBV29-1
TGCGCCAGCAGCCCCCTGGGACGGTCTGCGCAGTATTTT | CASSPLGRSAQYF | . | . | TRBJ2-3 | TRBV4-3
TGTGCCAGCAGCTTCTCGCAGGGACACACTGAAGCTTTCTTT | CASSFSQGHTEAFF | few | . | TRBJ1-1 | TRBV7-9
TGCAGTGCCGGCGGGGCCGGGGCAGGGGAGCCAGATACGCAGTATTTT | CSAGGAGAGEPDTQYF | . | . | TRBJ2-3 | TRBV20-1
TGTGCCAGCAGTTACCGTCTTGTTAGCGGGCGCGACACCGGGGAGCTGTTTTTT | CASSYRLVSGRDTGELFF | few | TRBD2 | TRBJ2-2 | TRBV6-5
TGCAGTGCTAGGCCCCTACAGGGGAACACTGAAGCTTTCTTT | CSARPLQGNTEAFF | few | . | TRBJ1-1 | TRBV20-1
TGCAGTGCTAGAGAAGTGGGAACTAATGAAAAACTGTTTTTT | CSAREVGTNEKLFF | many | . | TRBJ1-4 | TRBV20-1
TGCAGTGCTAGCTTCTCTGGGGCCAACGTCCTGACTTTC | CSASFSGANVLTF | . | . | TRBJ2-6 | TRBV20-1
TGTGCCAGCAGTTTTGGGGACAGGAACTACGAGCAGTACTTC | CASSFGDRNYEQYF | many | TRBD1 | TRBJ2-7 | TRBV28
TGTGCCAGCAGTTACCTGGACAGGGTGATGGGCTACACCTTC | CASSYLDRVMGYTF | many | TRBD1 | TRBJ1-2 | TRBV6-2/TRBV6-3
TGTGCCAGCACCCAAGTTGGGGGAACTGGGGCCAACGTCTTGACTTTC | CASTQVGGTGANVLTF | . | . | TRBJ2-6 | TRBV6-2/TRBV6-3
TGTGCCAGCAGCCTTCCGAAACAGGGGATCCCTGAAGCTTTCTTT | CASSLPKQGIPEAFF | many | TRBD1 | TRBJ1-1 | TRBV7-2
TGTGCCAGCAGGAAAGACAGGGGATTGTCTGGGGCCAACGTCCTGACTTTC | CASRKDRGLSGANVLTF | . | TRBD1 | TRBJ2-6 | TRBV2
TGTGCCACCAAGTACGGGACGCCAGGAAACACCATATATTTT | CATKYGTPGNTIYF | few | . | TRBJ1-3 | TRBV24-1
TGCGCCAGCAGCAACTACGACGGATTATTCTACAATGAGCAGTTCTTC | CASSNYDGLFYNEQFF | . | . | TRBJ2-1 | TRBV5-1
TGCAGTGCTAGTCCCGGGGCGAGCATTCAGTACTTC | CSASPGASIQYF | . | . | TRBJ2-4 | TRBV20-1
TGTGCCAGCAGCATCGTGTCCTTAAACAATGAGCAGTTCTTC | CASSIVSLNNEQFF | . | . | TRBJ2-1 | TRBV7-2
TGTGCCACCAGCGCCAACCGGGCCCGGGGACCCGGGGAGCTGTTTTTT | CATSANRARGPGELFF | few | . | TRBJ2-2 | TRBV15
TGTGCCAGCAGCTTAGGGACTAGCCTCTACGAGCAGTACTTC | CASSLGTSLYEQYF | few | TRBD2 | TRBJ2-7 | TRBV7-2
TGTGCCAGCAGCCCATCATCCAGGACAGCTTCCTATGGCTACACCTTC | CASSPSSRTASYGYTF | . | . | TRBJ1-2 | TRBV9
TGCAGTGCTAGCCCTCGAACAGGGCCTTCTAATGAAAAACTGTTTTTT | CSASPRTGPSNEKLFF | many | . | TRBJ1-4 | TRBV20-1
TGTGCCAGCAGCCACTTCCAGACTAGCGGGGTGGTGGAGACCCAGTACTTC | CASSHFQTSGVVETQYF | many | TRBD2 | TRBJ2-5 | TRBV3-1
TGTGCCAGCAGCCTCCATAAGGGAGGTAGCAATCAGCCCCAGCATTTT | CASSLHKGGSNQPQHF | many | . | TRBJ1-5 | TRBV6-2/TRBV6-3
TGCAGTGCTAGAGAACAGTTTGGCGAAAAACTGTTTTTT | CSAREQFGEKLFF | many | . | TRBJ1-4 | TRBV20-1
TGTGCCAGCAGCTCATTACTAGCGGGGGGGCCGATGTCCAACACAGATACGCAGTATTTT | CASSSLLAGGPMSNTDTQYF | many | TRBD2 | TRBJ2-3 | TRBV14
TGCGCCAGCAGCTTGCGTGGACTAGCGGGGAGCACCGGGGAGCTGTTTTTT | CASSLRGLAGSTGELFF | . | TRBD2 | TRBJ2-2 | TRBV5-1
TGCAGCGCCGCGCACCGCGGGACGGGTTCCTACGAGCAGTACTTC | CSAAHRGTGSYEQYF | once | . | TRBJ2-7 | TRBV29-1
TGCGCCAGCAGCGCGGGCCTTCGCACAGATACGCAGTATTTT | CASSAGLRTDTQYF | many | . | TRBJ2-3 | TRBV5-1
TGCAGCGTTGATAAGGCTAGCGGGGCCGGGGAGCTGTTTTTT | CSVDKASGAGELFF | . | TRBD2 | TRBJ2-2 | TRBV29-1
TGCAGTGCTGGGGACAGGGGGATTGAAAAACTGTTTTTT | CSAGDRGIEKLFF | many | TRBD1 | TRBJ1-4 | TRBV20-1
TGTGCCAGCAGCTTCTATGGACTCAACACTGAAGCTTTCTTT | CASSFYGLNTEAFF | few | . | TRBJ1-1 | TRBV11-2
TGCAGTGCTGGGGGGGTAGGGGGCTGGAATGAGCAGTTCTTC | CSAGGVGGWNEQFF | . | . | TRBJ2-1 | TRBV20-1
TGCAGCGTTGAATTAAGGACGGAGTCGGGCTACGAGCAGTACTTC | CSVELRTESGYEQYF | many | . | TRBJ2-7 | TRBV29-1
TGCGCCAGCAGCTTGGGACAGGGGGGCAATGAGCAGTTCTTC | CASSLGQGGNEQFF | many | TRBD1 | TRBJ2-1 | TRBV5-1
TGTGCCATCCGGGGAAGAGTGGCCTACGAGCAGTACTTC | CAIRGRVAYEQYF | many | . | TRBJ2-7 | TRBV10-3
TGCGCCAGCAGCCAAGATCCGGGGGGAGATACGCAGTATTTT | CASSQDPGGDTQYF | many | TRBD2 | TRBJ2-3 | TRBV4-3
TGTGCCAGCAGTTTAGAATGGGGGGACTCCTACGAGCAGTACTTC | CASSLEWGDSYEQYF | . | . | TRBJ2-7 | TRBV27
TGTGCCAGCAAGGCAGGGGGCTATAGCAATCAGCCCCAGCATTTT | CASKAGGYSNQPQHF | many | TRBD1 | TRBJ1-5 | TRBV25-1
TGTGCCAGCAGCGTAAGGACAGGGGGCGCCGATGAAAAACTGTTTTTT | CASSVRTGGADEKLFF | . | TRBD1 | TRBJ1-4 | TRBV7-2
TGTGCCAGCAGTTTATCGTGGCCCACAGATACGCAGTATTTT | CASSLSWPTDTQYF | few | . | TRBJ2-3 | TRBV27